The 29 T cell receptor beta chains below were found in one sample sequenced in a study of CD8 T cells in ankylosing spondylitis (dated by TCRdb to 2017 to 2019). Paper-wide results and their limitations: Blood from ankylosing spondylitis patients appeared to be characterized by a TCR beta motif composed of eight or nine highly homologous amino acid variants.

The library was made by 5' RACE. Sequencing relied on an Illumina HiSeq 2500. TCRdb reran the public reads through fastp at Q25 and MiXCR, keeping productive beta chains. Duplicate CDR3 protein sequences are folded into a single record with the most common DNA and genes. The sample table shows roughly 470,000 distinct CDR3 sequences, and roughly a quarter are seen once. About 1% of the sample is in the top ten clones. Antigen specificity for these receptors is unknown. Specimen: blood, either unsorted or a sorted T cell fraction (not recorded which). Receptors were obtained from a male donor with ankylosing spondylitis.

This clonotype was observed at least ten times. The rearrangement links TRBV20-1 to TRBJ2-2; D is ambiguous. Deletions cut 3 bases from V and 1 base from J, with 3 bases between. This CDR3 contains 12 residues. Germline V gene data show CDR1 as DFQATT and CDR2 as SNEGSKA (reference sequence). The CDR3 is CSARKNTGELFF. The CDR3 nucleotides are TGCAGTGCTAGGAAGAACACCGGGGAGCTGTTTTTT.

The rearrangement uses TRBV20-1 and TRBJ1-2; D remains unclear. Germline assignment: CDR1 DFQATT and CDR2 SNEGSKA (reference sequence). CDR3 length equals 15 residues. Trimming cost V 0 bases and J 6 bases, with 17 bases left between them. The CDR3 bases are TGCAGTGCTAGAGATCTAGAGGGAGTACGTGATGGCTACACCTTC. It is translated as CSARDLEGVRDGYTF.

The chain recombines TRBV7-2 with TRBJ1-2; D remains unclear. The CDR3 sequence is 15 residues long. Germline V gene sequence: CDR1 SGHTA, CDR2 FQGNSA. V shed 2 bases and J shed 4 bases, with 14 bases lying between them. The CDR3 sequence: CASSLSGVRIYGYTF. CDR3 DNA sequence: TGTGCCAGCAGCTTAAGTGGAGTCAGAATCTATGGCTACACCTTC.

V gene TRBV6-1 combines with J gene TRBJ1-3; no clear D. CDR3 length: 13 amino acids. Germline CDR1 reads MNHNS; CDR2 reads SASEGT. V lost 4 bases and J 6 bases, leaving 10 bases between the germline ends. CDR3 bases: TGTGCCAGCAGTGGATTGTTTTCAAACACCATATATTTT. This encodes CASSGLFSNTIYF.

This clonotype was seen only a few times. The V call is TRBV10-3, the J call TRBJ2-7; perhaps TRBD2 as D (6 bases). V was clipped by 6 bases and J by 2 bases, with 14 bases between them. This CDR3 is 14 amino acids long. The V gene's germline CDR1 is ENHRY and CDR2 SYGVKD. The CDR3 loop is CAIRHSGVPYEQYF. CDR3 in DNA: TGTGCCATCAGGCATAGCGGAGTCCCCTACGAGCAGTACTTC.

This chain joins TRBV3-1 and TRBJ1-1; no reliable D call. This CDR3 comprises 14 residues. V was shortened by 0 bases and J by 1 base, with 6 bases between the two germline ends. Germline V gives CDR1 LGHDT, CDR2 YNNKEL (reference sequence). CDR3 residues: CASSQEWGNTEAFF. The CDR3 nucleotides are TGTGCCAGCAGCCAAGAATGGGGGAACACTGAAGCTTTCTTT.

The chain combines TRBV7-8 with TRBJ1-1; D uncertain. The CDR3 is 15 amino acids. The germline V and J ends were trimmed by 6 bases and 1 base, with 15 bases remaining between them. The germline V gene encodes CDR1 SGHVS and CDR2 FQNEAQ. The CDR3 loop reads CASRTGGRRNTEAFF. CDR3 bases: TGTGCCAGCAGAACGGGAGGCAGAAGGAACACTGAAGCTTTCTTT.

This chain joins TRBV29-1 and TRBJ2-2; D possibly uses TRBD1 or TRBD2 (6 bases each). The germline gives CDR1 SQVTM, CDR2 ANQGSEA. The CDR3 runs to 15 residues. V was pared by 4 bases and J by 3 bases, with 15 bases between. The chain's CDR3 is CSVGSGAVDTGELFF. CDR3 nucleotide sequence: TGCAGCGTTGGTTCGGGGGCGGTAGACACCGGGGAGCTGTTTTTT.

A few counts support this clonotype. The chain combines TRBV11-2 with TRBJ2-1; TRBD2 agrees at 10 bases. This CDR3 has 17 residues. The junction had 11 bases not matched to a gene; V was cut back by 4 bases and J by 5 bases. Looked up from germline, CDR1 is SGHAT and CDR2 is FQNNGV. Here the CDR3 reads CASSWGGSGRINNEQFF. In DNA, the CDR3 is TGTGCCAGCAGCTGGGGGGGTAGCGGGAGGATAAACAATGAGCAGTTCTTC.

The gene calls are TRBV20-1 and TRBJ2-5; tentatively, D is TRBD1 or TRBD2 (5 bases each). Trimming shortened V by 0 bases and J by 4 bases, and 21 bases separated the two germline ends. This CDR3 region has 17 residues. Germline CDR1 is DFQATT and CDR2 is SNEGSKA (reference sequence). The CDR3 region is CSARDRGRTRSGETQYF. In DNA form, the CDR3 reads TGCAGTGCTAGAGATAGGGGACGGACGAGGAGTGGAGAGACCCAGTACTTC.

V and J are TRBV7-9 and TRBJ1-4; D remains ambiguous. Germline V CDR1 and CDR2: SEHNR, FQNEAQ (reference sequence). With 6 bases removed from V and 0 bases from J, the gap between germline ends came to 17 bases. CDR3 length equals 17 residues. The CDR3 sequence: CASSSPQYSPTNEKLFF. CDR3 nucleotides: TGTGCCAGCAGTTCCCCCCAGTACAGCCCAACTAATGAAAAACTGTTTTTT.

The chain recombines TRBV20-1 with TRBJ2-5; D remains ambiguous. CDR3 length: 16 amino acids. Trimming pared 5 bases from V and 5 bases from J, leaving 24 bases between. Looked up from germline, CDR1 is DFQATT and CDR2 is SNEGSKA (reference sequence). Here the CDR3 DNA reads TGCAGTGCTCCGGACCTAGTAAATAAATTAACGGAGACCCAGTACTTC. Amino acids: CSAPDLVNKLTETQYF.

This chain links TRBV20-1 with TRBJ2-7; D is possibly TRBD2 (6 bases). V was shortened by 5 bases and J by 1 base, with 12 bases between the two germline ends. CDR3 length equals 13 residues. Germline V gene data show CDR1 as DFQATT and CDR2 as SNEGSKA (reference sequence). CDR3 loop: CSAPSRGSYEQYF. In DNA form, the CDR3 reads TGCAGTGCTCCTTCCCGGGGGTCCTACGAGCAGTACTTC.

The V and J genes are TRBV2 and TRBJ1-1; 7 bases map to TRBD1. V lost 6 bases and J lost 6; bases outside the gene matches: 4. There are 12 residues in the CDR3. Germline V lookup: CDR1 SNHLY, CDR2 FYNNEI. The CDR3, as DNA: TGTGCCAGCAGCTTCCAGGGGGCTGAAGCTTTCTTT. Translated: CASSFQGAEAFF.

This clonotype was seen only a few times. This rearrangement joins TRBV6-1 to TRBJ2-1, with 8 bases aligning to TRBD2. V trimming: 2 bases; J trimming: 4 bases; junction bases outside the gene matches: 13. The CDR3 is 18 residues long. In germline, CDR1 is MNHNS, CDR2 SASEGT. DNA of the CDR3: TGTGCCAGCAGTGAACGGGGGGGATTCTCAGGCTATTACAATGAGCAGTTCTTC. Translating it yields CASSERGGFSGYYNEQFF.

A few counts support this clonotype. The CDR3, as DNA: TGTGCCAGCAGTTACGGGGGTTCAAGCACAGATACGCAGTATTTT. As protein: CASSYGGSSTDTQYF. This chain connects TRBV6-5 to TRBJ2-3, with D perhaps given as TRBD1 or TRBD2 (5 bases each). This CDR3 is built from 15 residues. The ends were cut back, 2 bases at V and 0 bases at J, with 9 bases in the middle. Germline CDR1 and CDR2: MNHEY and SVGAGI.

This clonotype was recorded a few times. This chain connects TRBV7-9 to TRBJ2-7, with TRBD2 identical over 7 bases. Germline lookup yields CDR1 SEHNR and CDR2 FQNEAQ (reference sequence). With V trimmed by 7 bases and J by 0 bases, 3 bases remained unmatched. The CDR3 covers 13 residues. CDR3 residues: CASMLADSYEQYF. The CDR3 region has the DNA TGTGCCAGCATGCTAGCGGACTCCTACGAGCAGTACTTC. The full variable domain, its missing parts supplied by reference TRBV7-9 and TRBJ2-7, is DTGVSQNPRHKITKRGQNVTFRCDPISEHNRLYWYRQTLGQGPEFLTYFQNEAQLEKSRLLSDRFSAERPKGSFSTLEIQRTEQGDSAMYLCASMLADSYEQYFGPGTRLTVT.

This clonotype occurred a few times. V usage is TRBV5-1 and J usage is TRBJ1-1; the D gene is possibly TRBD1 (6 bases). V lost 0 bases, J lost 0 bases, and 12 bases lay in between. Looked up from germline, CDR1 is SGHRS and CDR2 is YFSETQ. The CDR3 runs 16 residues. The CDR3 nucleotides read TGCGCCAGCAGCTTGGGGCCGACAGGCATGAACACTGAAGCTTTCTTT. Its protein product is CASSLGPTGMNTEAFF. Together with reference TRBV5-1 and TRBJ1-1, the CDR3 gives the full variable domain: KAGVTQTPRYLIKTRGQQVTLSCSPISGHRSVSWYQQTPGQGLQFLFEYFSETQRNKGNFPGRFSGRQFSNSRSEMNVSTLELGDSALYLCASSLGPTGMNTEAFFGQGTRLTVV.

The chain couples TRBV20-1 to TRBJ2-6, with D uncertain. CDR3 length: 15 amino acids. The germline gives CDR1 DFQATT, CDR2 SNEGSKA (reference sequence). Trimming pared 6 bases from V and 3 bases from J, leaving 15 bases between. The CDR3 reads CSALLWGVGANVLTF. DNA of the CDR3: TGCAGTGCCCTTTTATGGGGTGTTGGGGCCAACGTCCTGACTTTC.

This clonotype was found a few times. The chain carries TRBV7-9 and TRBJ2-5, with 7 bases fitting TRBD1. Germline CDR1 is SEHNR and CDR2 is FQNEAQ (reference sequence). The CDR3 totals 13 residues. V lost 8 bases and J lost 4; bases outside the gene matches: 7. CDR3 DNA sequence: TGTGCCAGCGGCGACAGGGCTCGAGAGACCCAGTACTTC. Its protein product is CASGDRARETQYF.

V usage is TRBV10-3 and J usage is TRBJ1-2; D not certain. The V gene lost 7 bases and the J gene lost 1 base, with 16 bases spanning the gap. The CDR3 has 15 amino acids. Germline V gene sequence: CDR1 ENHRY, CDR2 SYGVKD. CDR3 residues: CAITGGSNFNYGYTF. CDR3 coding DNA: TGTGCCATCACGGGTGGGAGCAACTTTAACTATGGCTACACCTTC.

This clonotype was seen once. This sequence joins TRBV5-5 and TRBJ1-5; 12 nucleotides line up with TRBD1. The CDR3 spans 17 residues. Germline V lookup: CDR1 SGHKS, CDR2 YYEKEE (reference sequence). V shed 0 bases, J shed 7 bases, and the junction held 8 bases outside the gene matches. The CDR3 bases are TGTGCCAGCAGCTTGGCCTCGGGACAGGGGGCCGGGCAGCCCCAGCATTTT. It encodes CASSLASGQGAGQPQHF.

This clonotype appeared a few times. This chain links TRBV7-2 with TRBJ1-5; no firm D call. The CDR3 loop spans 13 amino acids. The germline CDR1 and CDR2 sequences are SGHTA and FQGNSA. V gave up 3 bases and J gave up 9 bases, with 12 bases separating them. The CDR3 coding sequence is TGTGCCAGCAGCTTCGGGCCTGGGCGGCCCCAGCATTTT. Its protein product is CASSFGPGRPQHF.

This clonotype is medium-sized by share. The rearrangement uses TRBV6-2 or TRBV6-3 and TRBJ2-3; TRBD1 matches 9 bases. The CDR3 sequence is 16 residues long. Losses at the gene ends were 1 base for V and 1 base for J; bases not matched to a gene: 3. CDR1 and CDR2 (germline): MNHEY, SVGEGT. The CDR3 bases are TGTGCCAGCAGTTACTTCCGGGACAGGGGCACAGATACGCAGTATTTT. Amino acids: CASSYFRDRGTDTQYF.

The rearrangement joins TRBV5-1 to TRBJ2-7; D might be TRBD2 (6 bases). V was pared by 3 bases and J by 1 base, with 11 bases between. This CDR3 has 14 residues. CDR1 is SGHRS and CDR2 is YFSETQ in the germline V gene. Written as DNA, the CDR3 is TGCGCCAGCAGCTGGGACTTACAGTCCTACGAGCAGTACTTC. Its translation is CASSWDLQSYEQYF.

The chain couples TRBV18 to TRBJ2-5, with 7 bases fitting TRBD2. The germline CDR1 and CDR2 sequences are KGHSH and LQKENI. V lost 3 bases, J lost 2 bases, and 6 bases stayed unmatched. The CDR3 covers 15 residues. This CDR3 is CASSPLASGQETQYF. Here the CDR3 DNA reads TGTGCCAGCTCACCGTTGGCTAGCGGTCAAGAGACCCAGTACTTC.

This clonotype was counted between two and nine times. CDR3 bases: TGCGCCAGCAGCTTGAGCGGTTGGACTGAAGCTTTCTTT. It yields the protein CASSLSGWTEAFF. This chain connects TRBV5-1 to TRBJ1-1, with D unclear. Germline V gene lookup returns CDR1 SGHRS and CDR2 YFSETQ. V shed 1 base and J shed 5 bases, with 9 bases lying between them. The CDR3 is made up of 13 amino acids.

This chain links TRBV7-8 with TRBJ2-2; TRBD2 matches at 14 bases. This CDR3 is 16 amino acids long. Looked up from germline, CDR1 is SGHVS and CDR2 is FQNEAQ. V lost 5 bases and J lost 6; bases outside the gene matches: 5. This CDR3 is CASSPGTSGSSGELFF. In DNA, the CDR3 is TGTGCCAGCAGCCCAGGGACTAGCGGGAGTTCCGGGGAGCTGTTTTTT.

The V gene is TRBV28, the J gene TRBJ2-1; 9 bases are a match to TRBD1. Germline V lookup: CDR1 MDHEN, CDR2 SYDVKM. This CDR3 spans 15 amino acids. V was pared by 3 bases and J by 4 bases, with 4 bases of the junction left unmatched. The CDR3 coding sequence is TGTGCCAGCAGTTTCACACAGGGGGCTTACAATGAGCAGTTCTTC. Translation gives CASSFTQGAYNEQFF.